This T cell receptor beta chain originates from a study of T-cell memory formation after mild COVID-19. Study context: There were largely donor-specific TCR clusters. General study findings and limits: Contracting clones from day 15 to 85 had balanced CD4/CD8; later expanders favoured CD4+. Still unconfirmed is whether the second-wave clones peaking on day 37 recognized SARS-CoV-2.

At least ten counts were recorded for this clonotype. The antigen is unknown. V dropped 0 bases and J dropped 0 bases, with 14 bases sitting between them. This CDR3 has 18 amino acids. Germline assignment: CDR1 SGHDN and CDR2 FVKESK. After 5'RACE with constant-segment primers, TCR alpha and TCR beta cDNA libraries carrying sample barcodes and UMIs were obtained. MiXCR was run by TCRdb on the 5' RACE reads, yielding one entry per CDR3 protein. This table has about 58,000 distinct CDR3 sequences, about a quarter appearing once. This clonotype was sampled from a man between 18 and 29 years old who had mild COVID-19 (a few samples of this study predate the infection). Cell type and time point are not known. The sample comprised PBMCs or a T cell subset sorted from them (not recorded which). V and J are TRBV14 and TRBJ2-2; TRBD1 is a possible D gene (5 bases). CDR3 amino acids: CASSQDLYLGPNTGELFF. The CDR3 DNA sequence: TGTGCCAGCAGCCAAGATCTTTACCTGGGGCCGAACACCGGGGAGCTGTTTTTT.